This entry lists 8 T cell receptor beta chains sequenced from one sample in a study of vaccination and CD4 T cells after COVID-19. What these receptors recognize is not known. Treatment noted: approximately nine-day PBMC culture with coronavirus spike peptide pools or control peptides (ViraFEST assay). The Oncomine TCR Beta short-read assay was what sequenced the DNA obtained from cultured CD4+ T cells. Each CDR3 protein gets one entry after TCRdb re-called the PCR reads with MiXCR. Of around 15,000 distinct CDR3 sequences listed, roughly three fifths were seen once; the top ten hold more than 10%. Sequencing input: CD4+ T cells from blood, cultured in vitro. The receptors were sampled from a human donor who had recovered from COVID-19.

The chain recombines TRBV11-3 with TRBJ1-2; no firm D call. This CDR3 spans 13 amino acids. V was clipped by 7 bases and J by 8 bases, with 17 bases between them. Germline CDR1 reads SGHNT; CDR2 reads YENEEA. As DNA, the CDR3 is TGTGCCAGCAAATCTACAACTTCACGGGGCTACACCTTC. The encoded protein is CASKSTTSRGYTF.

The chain carries TRBV7-2 and TRBJ1-4, with D unresolved. The CDR3 runs to 12 residues. Trimming shortened V by 1 base and J by 14 bases, and 11 bases separated the two germline ends. CDR1 is SGHTA, CDR2 FQGNSA, per germline. The CDR3 DNA reads TGTGCCAGCAGCTTAGAGAAGGGTGGGCTGTTTTTT. Protein: CASSLEKGGLFF.

Written as DNA, the CDR3 is TGTGCCATCAGTGACGGGGGGGCAAGATTTATCATGAACACTGAAGCTTTCTTT. This gives the protein CAISDGGARFIMNTEAFF. The chain recombines TRBV10-3 with TRBJ1-1; D is possibly TRBD1 (6 bases). Trimming left V 3 bases short and J 0 bases short, with 20 bases between. This CDR3 is built from 18 residues. In germline, CDR1 is ENHRY, CDR2 SYGVKD.

The chain uses TRBV7-2 and TRBJ1-5; D possibly corresponds to TRBD1 (6 bases). The length of the CDR3 is 13 residues. V was shortened by 3 bases and J by 5 bases, with 8 bases between the two germline ends. Germline lookup yields CDR1 SGHTA and CDR2 FQGNSA. The CDR3 DNA reads as TGTGCCAGCAGCTTGGACAGCTATCAGCCCCAGCATTTT. It codes for CASSLDSYQPQHF.

The chain uses TRBV28 and TRBJ1-5; D unclear. This CDR3 contains 12 residues. The V end was cut by 1 base, the J end by 7 bases, with 5 bases between. CDR1 and CDR2 from the germline V gene are MDHEN and SYDVKM. Here the CDR3 reads CASSLFGQPQHF. The CDR3 nucleotides read TGTGCCAGCAGTTTATTCGGCCAGCCCCAGCATTTT.

This rearrangement joins TRBV27 to TRBJ2-7, with TRBD2 identical over 9 bases. The CDR3 covers 15 residues. Per the germline V gene, CDR1 is MNHEY and CDR2 is SMNVEV (reference sequence). The V and J ends lost 5 bases and 7 bases, in that order; junction bases with no gene match: 12. The chain's CDR3 is CASSRTSARWGEQYF. Here the CDR3 DNA reads TGTGCCAGCAGTCGGACTAGCGCGCGCTGGGGAGAGCAGTACTTC.

The chain has TRBV7-3 and TRBJ1-1; no firm D call. Germline V gene lookup returns CDR1 SGHTA and CDR2 FQGTGA. Trimming stripped 1 base from V and 3 bases from J, with 6 bases between. CDR3 length equals 13 residues. CDR3 nucleotide sequence: TGTGCCAGCAGCTTAAGGCAGGACACTGAAGCTTTCTTT. Encoded protein: CASSLRQDTEAFF.

This clonotype was seen a few times. This chain links TRBV6-5 with TRBJ1-1; tentative D call: TRBD1 (6 bases). CDR1 MNHEY and CDR2 SVGAGI come from the germline V gene. V lost 4 bases and J lost 1, with 7 bases in between. This CDR3 spans 13 amino acids. DNA for the CDR3: TGTGCCAGCAGTTCGACAGGGAACACTGAAGCTTTCTTT. Amino acid sequence: CASSSTGNTEAFF.